The clone carrying this T cell receptor beta chain is categorized as medium-sized (0.01 to 0.1%). What it binds is not known. This specimen includes other DNA sequences encoding the same CDR3. The data are from a study of vaccination effects on CD4 cells after COVID-19. About the research overall: The post-vaccine samples were taken, at the median, 72 days after the second dose. Study conclusions and caveats: Clones arising from infection and from vaccination showed marked clonal contraction late after vaccination. Common cold coronaviruses were cross-recognized by only 1 of 255 vaccine-induced clones in healthy vaccinees.

The CDR3 totals 14 residues. Germline CDR1 LGHDT, CDR2 YNNKEL (reference sequence). The V end lost 1 base, the J end lost 7 bases, and 13 bases lay between the germline ends. Before sequencing took place, the ViraFEST assay used viral peptide pools to expand antigen-specific CD4+ T cells. Culture proceeded for under twelve days, and CD4+ T cells were then isolated. Each participant was administered two doses of either the BNT162b2 or the mRNA-1273 vaccine. Absence of prior SARS-CoV-2 infection characterized the vaccine recipients, who showed negative nucleocapsid antibodies. The protocol was immunoSEQ multiplex PCR, while the TCRdb copy is restricted to in-frame clones and leaves out a portion. The sample lists more than 9,000 clones; over 60% were seen once.

The sample consisted of CD4+ T cells from PBMCs cultured with SARS-CoV-2 spike peptides, taken after COVID-19 vaccination. The chain joins TRBV3-1 (or the pseudogene TRBV3-2) to TRBJ1-1, with D possibly being TRBD1 (6 bases). This receptor was taken from a human donor who received a COVID-19 vaccine. CDR3: CASSQAGGRGEAFF. In nucleotides, the CDR3 is TGTGCCAGCAGCCAAGCGGGGGGCCGGGGTGAAGCTTTCTTT.